Listed here are 27 T cell receptor beta chains from one sample, sequenced in a study of blood T cells in healthy people across ages. Primed by a sample-barcoded 5' primer and a J-beta primer mix, a second PCR proceeded for about 7 to 11 cycles. TCRdb called the 5' RACE reads again in MiXCR, with one record for every CDR3 protein. Seen here are fewer than 2,000,000 distinct CDR3 sequences, roughly two fifths observed once, and the top ten hold more than 20%. The sequenced sample was blood. The receptors come from a human donor in good health.

In this sample, this clonotype turned up a few times. V usage is TRBV6-5 and J usage is TRBJ1-1; D is ambiguous. V lost 2 bases and J lost 4, with 14 bases in between. This CDR3 contains 15 residues. Germline values: CDR1 MNHEY, CDR2 SVGAGI. Here the CDR3 reads CASSYMREWGTEAFF. The CDR3 bases are TGTGCCAGCAGTTACATGAGGGAATGGGGCACTGAAGCTTTCTTT.

This clonotype came up a few times. V and J are TRBV14 and TRBJ1-2; D might be TRBD1 (5 bases). Germline CDR1 reads SGHDN; CDR2 reads FVKESK. Deletions cut 2 bases from V and 8 bases from J, with 24 bases between. This CDR3 spans 17 amino acids. CDR3 amino acids: CASSQSSPRGSIGGYTF. Here the CDR3 DNA reads TGTGCCAGCAGCCAATCCAGCCCCCGGGGGAGCATAGGAGGCTACACCTTC.

The chain recombines TRBV20-1 with TRBJ2-1; 11 nucleotides match TRBD2. The CDR3 is 16 residues long. V shed 0 bases and J 4 bases; nucleotides not matched to a gene: 5. Germline lookup yields CDR1 DFQATT and CDR2 SNEGSKA (reference sequence). CDR3 sequence (DNA): TGCAGTGCTAGAGATGGGACTAGCGGCGCTTACAATGAGCAGTTCTTC. This codes for CSARDGTSGAYNEQFF.

This clonotype has more than one count but fewer than ten. V gene TRBV5-1 combines with J gene TRBJ1-2; TRBD1 is a possible D gene (6 bases). The V end was cut by 2 bases, the J end by 4 bases, with 18 bases between. Germline V gene lookup returns CDR1 SGHRS and CDR2 YFSETQ. This CDR3 has 16 amino acids. CDR3 amino acids: CASSLSVGDRIYGYTF. The CDR3 DNA reads TGCGCCAGCAGCTTATCGGTCGGTGACAGGATCTATGGCTACACCTTC.

The rearrangement links TRBV7-6 to TRBJ2-7; D unresolved. Trimming left V 5 bases short and J 4 bases short, with 9 bases between. The CDR3 sequence is 12 residues long. Germline V gene data show CDR1 as SGHVS and CDR2 as FNYEAQ. CDR3 coding DNA: TGTGCCAGCAGCGTGGGTCCGTACGAGCAGTACTTC. Protein sequence: CASSVGPYEQYF.

This clonotype was detected only a few times. The V and J genes are TRBV6-6 and TRBJ2-5, with TRBD2 matching 10 bases. Germline loops: CDR1 MNHNY, CDR2 SVGAGI (reference sequence). With V trimmed by 2 bases and J by 4 bases, 4 bases remained unmatched. This CDR3 has 15 amino acids. The CDR3 region is CASSYEIAGGETQYF. The CDR3 nucleotides read TGTGCCAGCAGTTACGAAATAGCGGGGGGAGAGACCCAGTACTTC.

This rearrangement joins TRBV29-1 to TRBJ2-5; 9 positions match TRBD1. The J call is doubtful: the DNA matches TRBJ2-7 better. This CDR3 is built from 13 residues. Germline lookup yields CDR1 SQVTM and CDR2 ANQGSEA. The CDR3 bases are TGCAGCGTGGAGGGACAGGGTTTCTCCGAGCAGTACTTC. Protein sequence: CSVEGQGFSEQYF.

The rearrangement uses TRBV20-1 and TRBJ2-3, with TRBD2 matching 9 bases. V was clipped by 3 bases and J by 2 bases; unmatched bases: 6. The V gene's germline CDR1 is DFQATT and CDR2 SNEGSKA (reference sequence). The CDR3 spans 15 residues. CDR3 region: CSASLAGGPTDTQYF. The CDR3 DNA is TGCAGTGCTAGTTTGGCGGGGGGGCCCACAGATACGCAGTATTTT.

This clonotype was seen a handful of times. The chain links TRBV28 to TRBJ1-1; 7 nucleotides line up with TRBD1. V was clipped by 8 bases and J by 0 bases; unmatched bases: 3. Per the germline V gene, CDR1 is MDHEN and CDR2 is SYDVKM. This CDR3 spans 13 amino acids. The CDR3 region is CASHRGMNTEAFF. CDR3 nucleotides: TGTGCCAGCCACAGGGGTATGAACACTGAAGCTTTCTTT.

The genes are TRBV11-2 and TRBJ2-1; 7 bases are a match to TRBD2. Unmatched junction bases numbered 7, after V lost 5 bases and J lost 0 bases. The CDR3 runs to 16 residues. Per germline, CDR1 SGHAT and CDR2 FQNNGV. CDR3 nucleotide sequence: TGTGCCAGCAGCAAAACCGGGACTAACTCCTACAATGAGCAGTTCTTC. Translation: CASSKTGTNSYNEQFF. Supplemented by reference TRBV11-2 and TRBJ2-1, the full variable domain reads EAGVAQSPRYKIIEKRQSVAFWCNPISGHATLYWYQQILGQGPKLLIQFQNNGVVDDSQLPKDRFSAERLKGVDSTLKIQPAKLEDSAVYLCASSKTGTNSYNEQFFGPGTRLTVL.

The V call is TRBV7-2, the J call TRBJ1-2; possibly TRBD1 for D (5 bases). CDR1 SGHTA and CDR2 FQGNSA come from the germline V gene. This CDR3 has 15 amino acids. Trimming shortened V by 3 bases and J by 2 bases, and 13 bases separated the two germline ends. CDR3 bases: TGTGCCAGCAGCTTCGCCGGGACGGTAAACTATGGCTACACCTTC. Amino acid sequence: CASSFAGTVNYGYTF.

This clonotype was detected only once. The V and J genes are TRBV20-1 and TRBJ1-2; D call uncertain. With 1 base removed from V and 2 bases from J, the gap between germline ends came to 20 bases. CDR1 is DFQATT and CDR2 is SNEGSKA in the germline V gene (reference sequence). There are 17 residues in the CDR3. The CDR3 DNA sequence: TGCAGTGCTAGAGTCTTTCATCGGGCCAGGACGAACTATGGCTACACCTTC. It is translated as CSARVFHRARTNYGYTF.

A few counts support this clonotype. Here the CDR3 reads CSARAPRGDTQYF. Here the CDR3 DNA reads TGCAGTGCTAGAGCTCCCAGGGGAGATACGCAGTATTTT. The gene calls are TRBV20-1 and TRBJ2-3, with D perhaps TRBD1 (6 bases). The germline CDR1 and CDR2 sequences are DFQATT and SNEGSKA (reference sequence). The CDR3 covers 13 residues. Trimming shortened V by 1 base and J by 5 bases, and 10 bases separated the two germline ends.

This clonotype was recorded a few times. The chain is built from TRBV11-2 and TRBJ2-3, with no clear D. Between the trimmed V and J ends, which lost 5 bases and 2 bases, there was a span of 14 bases. The CDR3 contains 15 residues. From germline, CDR1 is SGHAT and CDR2 FQNNGV. The CDR3 nucleotides read TGTGCCAGCAGCCCTCTCGACATCTACACAGATACGCAGTATTTT. This gives the protein CASSPLDIYTDTQYF.

This clonotype was found a few times. The chain couples TRBV5-1 to TRBJ2-1, with 7 bases matching TRBD2. Per the germline V gene, CDR1 is SGHRS and CDR2 is YFSETQ. The CDR3 covers 14 residues. With 4 bases clipped from V and 3 bases from J, the junction kept 4 bases outside the gene matches. The CDR3 DNA is TGCGCCAGCAGCGGCGGGGGAATCTACAATGAGCAGTTCTTC. It specifies CASSGGGIYNEQFF.

The chain's CDR3 is CAISDSGDGVAGANVLTF. The CDR3 region has the DNA TGTGCCATCAGTGATTCGGGGGACGGGGTAGCTGGGGCCAACGTCCTGACTTTC. The chain combines TRBV10-3 with TRBJ2-6, with D possibly TRBD2 on 6 matching bases. V lost 3 bases, J lost 2 bases, and 17 bases lay in between. Germline V gene lookup returns CDR1 ENHRY and CDR2 SYGVKD. This CDR3 is built from 18 residues.

V usage is TRBV7-8 and J usage is TRBJ2-7; 7 nucleotides agree with TRBD1. Germline CDR1 and CDR2: SGHVS and FQNEAQ. Unmatched junction bases numbered 16, after V lost 5 bases and J lost 3 bases. The CDR3 length is 17 residues. The CDR3 region has the DNA TGTGCCAGCAGCCTACCCCAGGGACAGCCTGAAGTCTACGAGCAGTACTTC. As protein: CASSLPQGQPEVYEQYF.

The chain uses TRBV29-1 and TRBJ2-6, with D tentatively TRBD2 (5 bases). Trimming removed 4 bases from V and 9 bases from J, with 10 bases in between. The CDR3 consists of 12 residues. Germline CDR1 reads SQVTM; CDR2 reads ANQGSEA. The CDR3 loop is CSVGGGGNVLTF. The CDR3 DNA sequence: TGCAGCGTTGGAGGAGGAGGCAACGTCCTGACTTTC.

There are many counts of this clonotype. A junction boundary mismatches the germline segment, possibly from a read error. J is TRBJ2-1 and V is TRBV25-1, with D unclear. The CDR3 contains 12 residues. The germline gives CDR1 MGHDK, CDR2 SYGVNS. The CDR3 nucleotides are TGCGCCAGCAGTGAGTGGGGCAATGAGCAGTTCTTC. Its translation: CASSEWGNEQFF.

This clonotype was observed many times. V is TRBV29-1 and J is TRBJ2-7; 7 bases align to TRBD1. From germline, CDR1 is SQVTM and CDR2 ANQGSEA. The CDR3 totals 15 residues. J lost 6 bases, V lost 1 base, and 12 bases had no gene match. The CDR3 loop is CSVEARQGKLFEQYF. CDR3 bases: TGCAGCGTTGAAGCCAGACAGGGAAAATTGTTCGAGCAGTACTTC.

This clonotype was observed a handful of times. This chain connects TRBV20-1 to TRBJ2-2; 8 positions match TRBD2. The J segment lost 0 bases and the V segment lost 1 base, leaving 1 base of the junction unmatched. This CDR3 has 15 residues. Germline V gives CDR1 DFQATT, CDR2 SNEGSKA (reference sequence). CDR3 bases: TGCAGTGCTAGAGCGGGGGGGCCGAACACCGGGGAGCTGTTTTTT. It is translated as CSARAGGPNTGELFF.

The chain joins TRBV5-1 to TRBJ2-1; weak D call: TRBD1 (5 bases). Between the trimmed V and J ends, which lost 0 bases and 1 base, there was a span of 11 bases. The CDR3 consists of 16 residues. The germline V gene has CDR1 SGHRS and CDR2 YFSETQ. The CDR3 region is CASSLEGVGSYNEQFF. DNA of the CDR3: TGCGCCAGCAGCTTGGAAGGGGTTGGATCCTACAATGAGCAGTTCTTC.

This clonotype was picked up a small number of times. The V gene is TRBV12-3 or TRBV12-4, the J gene TRBJ2-3; tentatively, D is TRBD2 (6 bases). The CDR3 sequence is 16 residues long. V was clipped by 4 bases and J by 0 bases, with 14 bases between them. CDR3 loop: CASSWRVGESTDTQYF. DNA for the CDR3: TGTGCCAGCAGTTGGAGGGTCGGCGAGAGCACAGATACGCAGTATTTT.

This clonotype was counted a few times. The chain uses TRBV6-5 and TRBJ2-1; 7 nucleotides line up with TRBD1. The germline CDR1 and CDR2 sequences are MNHEY and SVGAGI. J lost 0 bases, V lost 4 bases, and 6 bases had no gene match. This CDR3 contains 16 residues. The CDR3 region is CASSFMTGSSYNEQFF. The CDR3 DNA is TGTGCCAGCAGTTTTATGACAGGGAGCTCCTACAATGAGCAGTTCTTC.

V gene TRBV15 combines with J gene TRBJ2-7, with no clear D. Deletions cut 0 bases from V and 3 bases from J, with 9 bases between. Germline V gene data show CDR1 as LNHNV and CDR2 as YYDKDF (reference sequence). CDR3 length: 14 amino acids. CDR3 DNA sequence: TGTGCCACCAGCAGAGATCCCGCAATCTACGAGCAGTACTTC. Translating it yields CATSRDPAIYEQYF.

The rearrangement joins TRBV12-3 or TRBV12-4 to TRBJ2-4; 9 bases map to TRBD2. V shed 6 bases and J 13 bases; nucleotides not matched to a gene: 16. The CDR3 is made up of 15 amino acids. CDR3 sequence: CASSKRGAGYNEQYF. Here the CDR3 DNA reads TGTGCCAGCAGCAAGCGGGGGGCGGGTTACAATGAGCAGTACTTC.

The V call is TRBV2, the J call TRBJ2-1, with TRBD1 matching 7 bases. CDR1 and CDR2 from the germline V gene are SNHLY and FYNNEI. The ends lost 5 bases at V and 9 bases at J; junction bases unmatched: 13. CDR3 length: 15 amino acids. Here the CDR3 DNA reads TGTGCCAGCAGTTTAGCTGACAAAGGGGGCACTGAGCAGTTCTTC. It specifies CASSLADKGGTEQFF.